Detailed here is one TCR beta chain. The data were taken from a study of long-term antiretroviral therapy in people with HIV. J gave up 0 bases and V 7 bases, and 13 bases lay outside the gene matches. The CDR3 consists of 17 residues. In germline, CDR1 is WNHNN, CDR2 SYGVQD (reference sequence). Sequencing used immunoSEQ v3.0 at survey level. The method was immunoSEQ multiplex PCR; TCRdb's version includes in-frame clones alone and lacks a portion of them. Here the sample spans around 26,000 clones, about 92% being singletons. The material sequenced was unsorted PBMCs, taken 7.6 years after starting antiretroviral therapy. This chain joins TRBV10-1 and TRBJ1-1, with TRBD1 matching 8 bases. The origin of this receptor is a woman in her thirties or forties with HIV. CDR3 region: CASNRQGANSMNTEAFF. CDR3 DNA sequence: TGCGCCAGCAATCGGCAGGGGGCCAATTCAATGAACACTGAAGCTTTCTTT.